This entry concerns a single T cell receptor (beta chain). The antigen is undetermined. The data derive from a study of shared clonotypes between healthy human individuals. TCRdb's copy holds only in-frame clones and misses some; the assay was immunoSEQ multiplex PCR. The table has 760,000 or so clones, 96% seen once. Study-level points and caveats: A generally larger estimated richness was seen in naive subsets than in memory subsets.

There are 14 residues in the CDR3. Losses at the gene ends were 6 bases for V and 4 bases for J; bases not matched to a gene: 8. The germline V gene has CDR1 SGHRS and CDR2 YFSETQ. Naive CD8 cells lacked CD45RO, underwent positive selection for CCR7 and left out terminally differentiated effector memory CD45RA+ cells. The receptor was derived from a man aged 30 to 45 in good health. The chain links TRBV5-1 to TRBJ1-2; TRBD1 aligns across 8 bases. Sample: naive CD8+ T cells sorted from blood. The CDR3 nucleotides are TGCGCCAGCAAAGAGAGGACAGGGCGCTATGGCTACACCTTC. It codes for CASKERTGRYGYTF.